The clone carrying this T cell receptor beta chain has a handful of counts. This sample stems from a study of cytomegalovirus exposure and HLA in healthy donors. The V end was cut by 0 bases, the J end by 1 base, with 16 bases between. CDR1 is LGHNA and CDR2 is YSLEER in the germline V gene. The CDR3 consists of 17 residues. 60 Vbeta and 13 Jbeta primers were used in PCR. Profiling relied on immunoSEQ multiplex PCR, and the TCRdb table lists in-frame clones only, not all of them. In the table there are 170,000 or so clones, 65% to 85% of which are singletons. This TCR was recovered from a man in his sixties in good health and CMV-seronegative. Material: PBMCs. The chain couples TRBV4-3 to TRBJ2-7; possibly TRBD2 for D (6 bases). The CDR3 DNA reads TGCGCCAGCAGCCAAGACGGTCCTGGGGGGATGTCCTACGAGCAGTACTTC. Translating it yields CASSQDGPGGMSYEQYF.